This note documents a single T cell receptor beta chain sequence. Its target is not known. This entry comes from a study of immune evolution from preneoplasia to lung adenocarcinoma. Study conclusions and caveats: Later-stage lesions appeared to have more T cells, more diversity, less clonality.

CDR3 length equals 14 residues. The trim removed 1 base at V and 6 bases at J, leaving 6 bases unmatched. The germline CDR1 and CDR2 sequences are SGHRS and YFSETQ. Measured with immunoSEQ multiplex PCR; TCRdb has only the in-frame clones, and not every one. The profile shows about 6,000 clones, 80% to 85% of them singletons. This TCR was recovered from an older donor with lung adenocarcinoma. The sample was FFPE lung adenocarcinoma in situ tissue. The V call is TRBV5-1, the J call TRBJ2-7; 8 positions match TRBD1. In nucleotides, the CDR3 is TGCGCCAGCAGCTTGTGGCAGGGGGCGGCCGAGCAGTACTTC. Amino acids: CASSLWQGAAEQYF.